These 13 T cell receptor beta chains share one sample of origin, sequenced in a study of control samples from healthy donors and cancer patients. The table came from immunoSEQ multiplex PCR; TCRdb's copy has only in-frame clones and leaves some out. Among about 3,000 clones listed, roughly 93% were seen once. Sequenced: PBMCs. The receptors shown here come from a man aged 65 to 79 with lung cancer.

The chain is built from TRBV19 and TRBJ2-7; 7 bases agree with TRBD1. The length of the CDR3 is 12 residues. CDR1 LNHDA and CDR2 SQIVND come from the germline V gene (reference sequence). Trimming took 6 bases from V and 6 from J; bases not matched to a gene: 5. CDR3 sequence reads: CASRRTGSEQYF. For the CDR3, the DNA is TGTGCCAGTAGAAGGACAGGAAGCGAGCAGTACTTC.

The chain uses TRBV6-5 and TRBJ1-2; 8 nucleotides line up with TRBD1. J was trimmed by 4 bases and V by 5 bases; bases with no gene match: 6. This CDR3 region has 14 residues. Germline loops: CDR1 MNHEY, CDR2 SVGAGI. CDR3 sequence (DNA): TGTGCCAGCAGTCCGACAGGGGACACCTATGGCTACACCTTC. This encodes CASSPTGDTYGYTF.

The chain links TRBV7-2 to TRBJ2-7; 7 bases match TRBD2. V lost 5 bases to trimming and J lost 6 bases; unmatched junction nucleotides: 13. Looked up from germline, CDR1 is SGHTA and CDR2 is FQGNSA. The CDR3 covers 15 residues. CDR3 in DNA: TGTGCCAGCAGCGATCGACTAGCAGTGGGTCGCGAGCAGTACTTC. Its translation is CASSDRLAVGREQYF.

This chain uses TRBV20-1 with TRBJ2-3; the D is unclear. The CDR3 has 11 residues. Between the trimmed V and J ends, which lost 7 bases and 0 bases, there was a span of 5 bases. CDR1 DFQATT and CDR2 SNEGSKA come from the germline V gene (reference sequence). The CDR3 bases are TGCAGTGTTTTTAGCACAGATACGCAGTATTTT. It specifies CSVFSTDTQYF.

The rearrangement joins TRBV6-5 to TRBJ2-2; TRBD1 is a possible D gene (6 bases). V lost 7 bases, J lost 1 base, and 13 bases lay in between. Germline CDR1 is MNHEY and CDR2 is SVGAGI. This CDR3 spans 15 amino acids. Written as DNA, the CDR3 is TGTGCCAGCAAATCCGGGACACTGAACACCGGGGAGCTGTTTTTT. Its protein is CASKSGTLNTGELFF.

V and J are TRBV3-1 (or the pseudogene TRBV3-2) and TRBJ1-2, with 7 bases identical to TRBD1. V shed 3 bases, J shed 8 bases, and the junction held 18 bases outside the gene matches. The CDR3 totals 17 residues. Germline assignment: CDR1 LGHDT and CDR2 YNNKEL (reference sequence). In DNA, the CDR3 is TGTGCCAGCAGCCAGATCCTGGTGGGACAGCGAAGGGGGGGCTACACCTTC. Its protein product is CASSQILVGQRRGGYTF.

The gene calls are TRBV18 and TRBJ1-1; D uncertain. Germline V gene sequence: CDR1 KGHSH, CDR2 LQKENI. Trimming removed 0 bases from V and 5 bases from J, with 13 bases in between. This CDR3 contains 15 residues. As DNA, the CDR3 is TGTGCCAGCTCACCACCGACCTCGCCCTGGACTGAAGCTTTCTTT. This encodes CASSPPTSPWTEAFF.

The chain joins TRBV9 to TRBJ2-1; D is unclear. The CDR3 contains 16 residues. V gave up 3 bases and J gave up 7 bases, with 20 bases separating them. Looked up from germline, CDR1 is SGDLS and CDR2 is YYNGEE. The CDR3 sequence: CASSGRVVGSRNEQFF. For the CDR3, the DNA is TGTGCCAGCAGCGGAAGGGTCGTTGGGTCGCGGAATGAGCAGTTCTTC.

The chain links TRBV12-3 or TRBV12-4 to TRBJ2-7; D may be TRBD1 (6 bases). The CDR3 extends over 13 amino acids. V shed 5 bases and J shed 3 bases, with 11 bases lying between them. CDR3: CASSEDSLYEQYF. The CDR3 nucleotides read TGTGCCAGCAGTGAGGACAGCCTCTACGAGCAGTACTTC.

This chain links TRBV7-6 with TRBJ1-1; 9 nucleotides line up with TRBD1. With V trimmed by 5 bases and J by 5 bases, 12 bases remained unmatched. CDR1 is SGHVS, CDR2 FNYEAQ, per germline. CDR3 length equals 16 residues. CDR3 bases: TGTGCCAGCAGCCAAGGACAGGGGATCGTGTGGACTGAAGCTTTCTTT. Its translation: CASSQGQGIVWTEAFF.

Here the CDR3 DNA reads TGTGCCAGTAGGGGGGAGGTAGAGGAAAAACTGTTTTTT. Translation: CASRGEVEEKLFF. V usage is TRBV10-3 and J usage is TRBJ1-4, with a possible D match to TRBD1 (6 bases). The CDR3 length is 13 residues. The V end was cut by 10 bases, the J end by 8 bases, with 17 bases between. Germline CDR1 ENHRY, CDR2 SYGVKD.

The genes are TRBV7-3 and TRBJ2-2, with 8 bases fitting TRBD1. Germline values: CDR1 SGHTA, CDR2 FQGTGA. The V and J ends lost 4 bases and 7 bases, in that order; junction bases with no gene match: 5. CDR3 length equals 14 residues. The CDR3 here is CASSSDRGIGELFF. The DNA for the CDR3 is TGTGCCAGCAGCTCTGACAGGGGAATCGGGGAGCTGTTTTTT.

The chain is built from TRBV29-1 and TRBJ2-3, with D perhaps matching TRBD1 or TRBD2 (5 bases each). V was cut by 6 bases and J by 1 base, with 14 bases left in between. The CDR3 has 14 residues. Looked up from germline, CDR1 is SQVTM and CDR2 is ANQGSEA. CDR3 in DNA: TGCAGCGTCGAGGGGCGTTATGGCACAGATACGCAGTATTTT. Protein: CSVEGRYGTDTQYF.